This is a list of T cell receptor beta chains from one sample in a study of memory CD4+ T cells and cytomegalovirus serostatus. The repertoire was sequenced with immunoSEQ multiplex PCR; TCRdb's copy has only in-frame clones and lacks some. The repertoire holds about 64,000 clones, around 77% seen once, with roughly 0.94% in the top ten. Sequenced sample: memory CD4+ T cells from blood. The receptors were gathered from an adult in good health and CMV-seronegative. CDR3s include the opening cysteine and the closing phenylalanine or tryptophan. The order of the fields is J gene, V gene, clone size, D gene, CDR3 DNA, CDR3 protein. The D gene is left open where the match is weak. Some rows mark clone size as missing; the rest say once, few, many or name a class of expanded clone.

J: TRBJ1-2
V: TRBV28
size: few
D: TRBD1
DNA: TGTGCCAGCAGTTCAGCCGGACAGGGGGCTTATGGCTACACCTTC
CDR3: CASSSAGQGAYGYTF

J: TRBJ1-5
V: TRBV6-5
size: NA
D: NA
DNA: TGTGCCAGCAGTTACGGGCTGGGCAATCAGCCCCAGCATTTT
CDR3: CASSYGLGNQPQHF

J: TRBJ2-2
V: TRBV5-1
size: NA
D: NA
DNA: TGCGCCAGCAGCTTAATTCAGGCCTTCACCGGGGAGCTGTTTTTT
CDR3: CASSLIQAFTGELFF

J: TRBJ1-1
V: TRBV28
size: NA
D: NA
DNA: TGTGCCAGCAGTACAAGTGGGCAGGGGAGCACTGAAGCTTTCTTT
CDR3: CASSTSGQGSTEAFF

J: TRBJ2-1
V: TRBV29-1
size: NA
D: NA
DNA: TGCAGCGTTGACTCAGCGGCTAGTTTCTACAATGAGCAGTTCTTC
CDR3: CSVDSAASFYNEQFF

J: TRBJ2-3
V: TRBV7-8
size: NA
D: TRBD1
DNA: TGTGCCAGCAGCCTTGGACAGGGGACGTACACAGATACGCAGTATTTT
CDR3: CASSLGQGTYTDTQYF

J: TRBJ1-1
V: TRBV29-1
size: NA
D: TRBD1
DNA: TGCAGCGTTAGGACAGGGGGCACTGAAGCTTTCTTT
CDR3: CSVRTGGTEAFF

J: TRBJ2-2
V: TRBV2
size: NA
D: NA
DNA: TGTGCCAGCAGTGAACGGCACCTCAAGAACACCGGGGAGCTGTTTTTT
CDR3: CASSERHLKNTGELFF

J: TRBJ1-2
V: TRBV28
size: few
D: NA
DNA: TGTGCCAGCGGGGCCCGGCGCAGGTCTGGCTACACCTTC
CDR3: CASGARRRSGYTF

J: TRBJ2-4
V: TRBV14
size: NA
D: NA
DNA: TGTGCCAGCAGCCCGCCGGGAGTGGCCAAAAACATTCAGTACTTC
CDR3: CASSPPGVAKNIQYF

J: TRBJ2-5
V: TRBV11-2
size: NA
D: NA
DNA: TGTGCCAGCAGCTTAGTAAGGGCCCAAGAGACCCAGTACTTC
CDR3: CASSLVRAQETQYF

J: TRBJ1-2
V: TRBV28
size: NA
D: NA
DNA: TGTGCCAGCAGTTTATATTCGGGAGTCGGCTATGGCTACACCTTC
CDR3: CASSLYSGVGYGYTF

J: TRBJ2-3
V: TRBV14
size: NA
D: TRBD2
DNA: TGTGCCAGCAGCGCACTAGCGGTCATGGCAGATACGCAGTATTTT
CDR3: CASSALAVMADTQYF

J: TRBJ1-1
V: TRBV5-6
size: medium-sized
D: TRBD1
DNA: TGTGCCAGCAGCTTAGGGACAGATTTTATTGAAGCTTTCTTT
CDR3: CASSLGTDFIEAFF

J: TRBJ2-1
V: TRBV5-6
size: NA
D: NA
DNA: TGTGCCAGCAGCTTGGTACGGGGGAATATGCTTGATGAGCAGTTCTTC
CDR3: CASSLVRGNMLDEQFF

J: TRBJ2-5
V: TRBV25-1
size: NA
D: TRBD1
DNA: TGTGCCAGCCGCCCCAGGGGGACAGGGGGCGAGACCCAGTACTTC
CDR3: CASRPRGTGGETQYF

J: TRBJ2-7
V: TRBV9
size: NA
D: NA
DNA: TGTGCCAGCAGCCCGCAAGGGGGTTCCTACGAGCAGTACTTC
CDR3: CASSPQGGSYEQYF

J: TRBJ1-4
V: TRBV27
size: NA
D: NA
DNA: TGTGCCAGCAGTAGACAGGCAACTAATGAAAAACTGTTTTTT
CDR3: CASSRQATNEKLFF

J: TRBJ1-5
V: TRBV7-9
size: NA
D: TRBD1
DNA: TGTGCCAGCAGCGTGACAGGGGGCAATCAGCCCCAGCATTTT
CDR3: CASSVTGGNQPQHF

J: TRBJ2-3
V: TRBV4-1
size: NA
D: TRBD2
DNA: TGCGCCAGCAGCCAAGATTTGACTAGCGGGGGAAAGGTTCGTACGCAGTATTTT
CDR3: CASSQDLTSGGKVRTQYF

J: TRBJ2-7
V: TRBV7-6
size: few
D: NA
DNA: TGTGCCAGCAGCTTATCATACGAGCAGTACTTC
CDR3: CASSLSYEQYF

J: TRBJ1-5
V: TRBV2
size: NA
D: NA
DNA: TGTGCCAGCAGGGAGGCTTATAGCAATCAGCCCCAGCATTTT
CDR3: CASREAYSNQPQHF

J: TRBJ1-1
V: TRBV29-1
size: few
D: NA
DNA: TGCAGCGTTGAAAAGCAGGGAGTTGAAGCTTTCTTT
CDR3: CSVEKQGVEAFF